This entry lists 19 T cell receptor beta chains sequenced from one sample in a study of OX40 agonist ivuxolimab in advanced cancers. Assay used: immunoSEQ multiplex PCR; TCRdb lists only in-frame clones, some missing. Of 60,000 to 75,000 clones in the sample, roughly 80% were seen once. Sequenced material: CD4+ or CD8+ T cells sorted from blood, taken in a trial of the OX40 agonist ivuxolimab. Every receptor here comes from an adult with an advanced solid tumor such as melanoma, head and neck, liver or kidney cancer.

This clone appeared once. The chain uses TRBV6-4 and TRBJ2-1; a possible D gene is TRBD2 (6 bases). The CDR3 is 15 residues long. Trimming removed 7 bases from V and 2 bases from J, with 15 bases in between. CDR1 is MRHNA, CDR2 SNTAGT, per germline. Here the CDR3 reads CASKCGGVTYNEQFF. The CDR3 nucleotides read TGTGCCAGCAAGTGTGGCGGGGTAACCTACAATGAGCAGTTCTTC.

V usage is TRBV6-1 and J usage is TRBJ2-3, with D possibly being TRBD1 (5 bases). This CDR3 contains 15 residues. The germline gives CDR1 MNHNS, CDR2 SASEGT. V shed 7 bases and J shed 2 bases, with 16 bases lying between them. CDR3 sequence reads: CASIPNQGTTDTQYF. The CDR3 DNA reads as TGTGCCAGCATCCCTAACCAGGGCACCACAGATACGCAGTATTTT.

This clone was counted a single time. The chain joins TRBV6-1 to TRBJ2-7; D perhaps matches TRBD1 (5 bases). CDR1 and CDR2 from the germline V gene are MNHNS and SASEGT. Between the trimmed V and J ends, which lost 1 base and 4 bases, there was a span of 17 bases. The CDR3 contains 16 residues. This chain's CDR3 is CASSEGPAGLQYEQYF. CDR3 DNA sequence: TGTGCCAGCAGTGAAGGCCCCGCAGGGTTACAGTACGAGCAGTACTTC.

The gene calls are TRBV5-5 and TRBJ2-5; 9 positions agree with TRBD1. Germline loops: CDR1 SGHKS, CDR2 YYEKEE (reference sequence). With V trimmed by 4 bases and J by 5 bases, 9 bases remained unmatched. The CDR3 is made up of 15 amino acids. CDR3 sequence: CASSETGGSWETQYF. CDR3 bases: TGTGCCAGCAGCGAAACAGGGGGCTCTTGGGAGACCCAGTACTTC.

This clone was counted once. The chain joins TRBV29-1 to TRBJ2-7; tentatively, D is TRBD2 (5 bases). Per germline, CDR1 SQVTM and CDR2 ANQGSEA. V was trimmed by 7 bases and J by 3 bases, leaving 19 bases between them. CDR3 length: 14 amino acids. The CDR3 sequence: CSAWGRAGFYEQYF. In DNA form, the CDR3 reads TGCAGCGCGTGGGGTAGGGCGGGTTTCTACGAGCAGTACTTC.

CDR3 in DNA: TGTGCCAGCGCCGGGGCGGCTAACTATGGCTACACCTTC. It translates to CASAGAANYGYTF. The chain employs TRBV2 and TRBJ1-2; D is possibly TRBD1 (5 bases). V shed 8 bases and J shed 0 bases, with 10 bases lying between them. CDR1 is SNHLY, CDR2 FYNNEI, per germline. The CDR3 has 13 amino acids.

This chain joins TRBV6-1 and TRBJ1-3; possibly TRBD1 for D (5 bases). V was cut by 4 bases and J by 5 bases, with 21 bases left in between. Germline CDR1 MNHNS, CDR2 SASEGT. This CDR3 has 17 amino acids. The CDR3 loop reads CASSAAGGGFGRNTIYF. The CDR3, as DNA: TGTGCCAGCAGTGCGGCTGGGGGAGGCTTTGGAAGAAACACCATATATTTT.

The rearrangement links TRBV6-5 to TRBJ2-3, with D unclear. Germline loops: CDR1 MNHEY, CDR2 SVGAGI. Trimming stripped 5 bases from V and 4 bases from J, with 10 bases between. The CDR3 spans 13 residues. The CDR3 spells CASSNTIPDTQYF. CDR3 bases: TGTGCCAGCAGTAACACAATTCCAGATACGCAGTATTTT.

The chain couples TRBV7-2 to TRBJ2-5; 13 bases fit TRBD2. Near its end, the DNA agrees better with TRBJ2-7, so the J call may be wrong. This CDR3 contains 17 residues. Germline lookup yields CDR1 SGHTA and CDR2 FQGNSA. The CDR3 loop reads CASSSSRGLAGDYEQYF. CDR3 DNA sequence: TGTGCCAGCAGCTCCTCCCGTGGACTAGCGGGGGACTACGAGCAGTACTTC.

The chain carries TRBV9 and TRBJ2-3; 8 bases agree with TRBD2. The germline V gene has CDR1 SGDLS and CDR2 YYNGEE. The CDR3 sequence is 17 residues long. The V segment lost 0 bases and the J segment 5 bases; nucleotides outside the gene matches: 11. The CDR3 loop is CASSVEAGGGPVDTQYF. Written as DNA, the CDR3 is TGTGCCAGCAGCGTAGAGGCCGGCGGGGGGCCCGTAGATACGCAGTATTTT.

The CDR3 sequence: CASSSFGQGSYEQYF. As DNA, the CDR3 is TGCGCCAGCAGCTCCTTCGGACAGGGCTCCTACGAGCAGTACTTC. This chain links TRBV5-1 with TRBJ2-7; the match to TRBD1 covers 8 bases. This CDR3 comprises 15 residues. Per the germline V gene, CDR1 is SGHRS and CDR2 is YFSETQ. J lost 0 bases, V lost 3 bases, and 5 bases had no gene match.

This clone was recorded only once. The V call is TRBV18, the J call TRBJ2-5; D possibly matches TRBD1 or TRBD2 (5 bases each). The J call may be incorrect, as the DNA end agrees better with TRBJ2-7. Germline V CDR1 and CDR2: KGHSH, LQKENI. There are 14 residues in the CDR3. This CDR3 reads CASSQGRLSYEQYF. CDR3 nucleotides: TGTGCCAGCTCACAGGGACGTCTCTCCTACGAGCAGTACTTC.

This clone has just a few counts. The V call is TRBV7-7, the J call TRBJ1-1; D is uncertain. CDR3 length equals 13 residues. The germline gives CDR1 SSHAT, CDR2 FNYEAQ (reference sequence). The ends were cut back, 3 bases at V and 2 bases at J, with 7 bases in the middle. DNA for the CDR3: TGTGCCAGCAGCTTGTCCGATAACACTGAAGCTTTCTTT. This encodes CASSLSDNTEAFF.

The chain recombines TRBV6-1 with TRBJ2-2; D is uncertain. Germline CDR1 MNHNS, CDR2 SASEGT. The length of the CDR3 is 15 residues. Trimming pared 6 bases from V and 3 bases from J, leaving 14 bases between. The CDR3 DNA follows: TGTGCCAGCAGAACACAACTCTGGGACACCGGGGAGCTGTTTTTT. Translated, it gives CASRTQLWDTGELFF.

The chain is built from TRBV7-2 and TRBJ1-1, with a weak D call TRBD1 (6 bases). The V gene's germline CDR1 is SGHTA and CDR2 FQGNSA. Trimming removed 3 bases at V and 1 base at J, with 9 bases between. The CDR3 runs to 14 residues. CDR3 protein: CASSLGQPNTEAFF. The CDR3 DNA is TGTGCCAGCAGCTTGGGACAACCGAACACTGAAGCTTTCTTT.

The V gene is TRBV30, the J gene TRBJ1-3; 7 nucleotides match TRBD1. Germline V gene sequence: CDR1 GTSNPN, CDR2 SVGIG (reference sequence). Trimming took 5 bases from V and 2 from J; bases not matched to a gene: 6. The CDR3 is 14 residues long. CDR3 coding DNA: TGTGCCTGGGTGAAGACAGGGACTGGAAACACCATATATTTT. Protein: CAWVKTGTGNTIYF. Combining the CDR3 with reference TRBV30 and TRBJ1-3 gives the whole variable domain SQTIHQWPATLVQPVGSPLSLECTVEGTSNPNLYWYRQAAGRGLQLLFYSVGIGQISSEVPQNLSASRPQDRQFILSSKKLLLSDSGFYLCAWVKTGTGNTIYFGEGSWLTVV.

This chain links TRBV10-3 with TRBJ1-2; D is unclear. This CDR3 has 11 amino acids. CDR1 is ENHRY and CDR2 is SYGVKD in the germline V gene. Trimming removed 2 bases at V and 8 bases at J, with 6 bases between. The CDR3 DNA reads TGTGCCATCAGTGAGCTGACAGGCTACACCTTC. This sequence encodes CAISELTGYTF.

The chain has TRBV10-3 and TRBJ2-1; the D is unclear. CDR1 and CDR2 (germline): ENHRY, SYGVKD. V was pared by 0 bases and J by 3 bases, with 18 bases between. The CDR3 totals 18 residues. This chain's CDR3 is CAISESNPLHNLYNEQFF. The CDR3 DNA is TGTGCCATCAGTGAGTCTAATCCCCTGCATAACCTCTACAATGAGCAGTTCTTC.

The rearrangement joins TRBV11-2 to TRBJ2-5; a possible D gene is TRBD1 (6 bases). The germline V and J ends were trimmed by 1 base and 2 bases, with 17 bases remaining between them. Per germline, CDR1 SGHAT and CDR2 FQNNGV. The CDR3 length is 17 residues. The CDR3 region has the DNA TGTGCCAGCAGCTTAGGTAGTGACAGGCCAGGGCAAGAGACCCAGTACTTC. It encodes CASSLGSDRPGQETQYF.